This entry concerns a single T cell receptor beta chain. The entry originates in a study of shared clonotypes between healthy human individuals. This table comes from immunoSEQ multiplex PCR, and its TCRdb copy is limited to in-frame clones, with some not included. The sample shows a few million clones, more than 80% of them seen only once. The V gene's germline CDR1 is SGHTA and CDR2 FQGTGA. This CDR3 region has 13 residues. The ends were cut back, 3 bases at V and 4 bases at J, with 9 bases in the middle. The origin of this receptor is a man younger than 35 in good health. Some clones in this sample may be carry-over from other donors' samples. The sample comprised naive CD4+ T cells from PBMCs. The subset is: CD45RA+ positively selected. The chain carries TRBV7-3 and TRBJ2-5; D not certain. CDR3 DNA: TGTGCCAGCAGCTTTGGACGGAGAGAGACCCAGTACTTC. As protein: CASSFGRRETQYF.